These T cell receptor beta chains were read from a single sample in a study of cytomegalovirus exposure and HLA in healthy donors. Sequenced by immunoSEQ multiplex PCR; TCRdb stores in-frame clones only, minus some. Of fewer than 100,000 clones in the sample, about three quarters were seen once. Sequenced: PBMCs. The source of these receptors is a male donor in good health and CMV-seropositive. The CDR3 runs from the conserved cysteine through the conserved F or W. The D gene is left open where the match is weak. Part of the rows lack a size; the others show once, few, many or a class for expanded clones.

>TRBJ2-7|TRBV6-5|TRBD1|NA
TGTGCCAGCAGTCGACAGGGGTTCTACGAGCAGTACTTC
CASSRQGFYEQYF
>TRBJ2-2|TRBV7-9|NA|NA
TGTGCCAGCAGCTATATGAGGAATACCGGGGAGCTGTTTTTT
CASSYMRNTGELFF
>TRBJ2-5|TRBV5-1|TRBD2|NA
TGCGCCAGCAGCTTAAGTCGGGGGACTAGCGGGAGAGGGGCCCTAGAGACCCAGTACTTC
CASSLSRGTSGRGALETQYF
>TRBJ2-3|TRBV6-1|TRBD1|NA
TGTGCCAGCAGTGAATCGCAGGGGGTAGGGACAGATACGCAGTATTTT
CASSESQGVGTDTQYF
>TRBJ2-2|TRBV5-4|TRBD2|once
TGTGCCAGCCGGGGGACTAGCGGGAGGGCAGTCACCGGGGAGCTGTTTTTT
CASRGTSGRAVTGELFF
>TRBJ2-1|TRBV5-1|TRBD1|NA
TGCGCCAGCAGCCCCTCCCCTCCGACAGGGTCGCAGTTCTTC
CASSPSPPTGSQFF
>TRBJ2-6|TRBV30|NA|NA
TGTGCCTGGATCCACGGCTCTGGGGCCAACGTCCTGACTTTC
CAWIHGSGANVLTF
>TRBJ2-2|TRBV18|TRBD1|NA
TGTGCCAGCTCACCACTGGGACAGGGAACGAACACCGGGGAGCTGTTTTTT
CASSPLGQGTNTGELFF
>TRBJ1-4|TRBV28|TRBD1|NA
TGTGCCAGCAGGCGTACAGGGGGCATTGAAAAACTGTTTTTT
CASRRTGGIEKLFF
>TRBJ2-7|TRBV6-5|NA|once
TGTGCCAGCAGCCTCCTGACTGGCACCCACTACGAGCAGTACTTC
CASSLLTGTHYEQYF
>TRBJ2-7|TRBV28|TRBD1|NA
TGTGCCAGCGGTTGGGGGACAGATCAAACCCCACTTCCCTACGAGCAGTACTTC
CASGWGTDQTPLPYEQYF
>TRBJ2-7|TRBV4-1|TRBD2|NA
TGCGCCAGCAGCCCCCTTCTAGCGGGACCCACCTACGAGCAGTACTTC
CASSPLLAGPTYEQYF
>TRBJ2-3|TRBV7-6|NA|NA
TGTGCCAGCAGCTTAGCTAGCAGCACAGATACGCAGTATTTT
CASSLASSTDTQYF
>TRBJ2-7|TRBV25-1|TRBD1|NA
TGTGCCAGCGCTACAGGGGCCTACGAGCAGTACTTC
CASATGAYEQYF
>TRBJ1-5|TRBV5-1|NA|NA
TGCGCCAGCAGCGAGACAGGTTCTAATCAGCCCCAGCATTTT
CASSETGSNQPQHF
>TRBJ1-1|TRBV2|TRBD1|NA
TGTGCCAGCAGTGCCAGGGACAGGAGTTCTCACTTGGCTTTCTTT
CASSARDRSSHLAFF
>TRBJ1-1|TRBV30|TRBD1|once
TGTGCCTGGAGTCGACAGGGGAACACTGAAGCTTTCTTT
CAWSRQGNTEAFF
>TRBJ2-7|TRBV28|TRBD2|few
TGTGCCAGCAGTTCCGGGACTAGCGGGGGTCGCCCTCAGGGGCAGTACTTC
CASSSGTSGGRPQGQYF